This T cell receptor (beta chain) was documented in a study of T cell changes during pregnancy in multiple sclerosis. Data came from immunoSEQ multiplex PCR; TCRdb stores just in-frame clones and leaves some out. The sample carries some 70,000 clones, 90% recorded once. Per the germline V gene, CDR1 is SGHRS and CDR2 is YFSETQ. V lost 0 bases and J 5 bases, leaving 8 bases between the germline ends. The CDR3 extends over 14 amino acids. The sequenced sample was peripheral blood, obtained in the third trimester of pregnancy. The chain combines TRBV5-1 with TRBJ2-2; D is undetermined. The sequence was collected from a female donor with multiple sclerosis, enrolled in a pregnancy study. The CDR3 coding sequence is TGCGCCAGCAGCTTGGGAGTTCTTACCGGGGAGCTGTTTTTT. Residues: CASSLGVLTGELFF.